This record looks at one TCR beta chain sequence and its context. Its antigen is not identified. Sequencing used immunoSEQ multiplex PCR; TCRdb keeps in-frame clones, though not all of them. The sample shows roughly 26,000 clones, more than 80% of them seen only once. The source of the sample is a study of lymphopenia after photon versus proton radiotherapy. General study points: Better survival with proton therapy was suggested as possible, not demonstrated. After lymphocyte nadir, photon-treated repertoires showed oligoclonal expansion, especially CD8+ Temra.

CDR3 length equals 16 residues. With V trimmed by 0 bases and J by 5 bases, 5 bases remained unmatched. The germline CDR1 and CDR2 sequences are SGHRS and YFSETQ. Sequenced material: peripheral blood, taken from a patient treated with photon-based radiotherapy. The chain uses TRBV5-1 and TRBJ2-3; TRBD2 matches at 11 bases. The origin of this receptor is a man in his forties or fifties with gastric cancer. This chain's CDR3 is CASSLAPSGGQDTQYF. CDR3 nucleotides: TGCGCCAGCAGCTTGGCCCCTAGCGGGGGGCAAGATACGCAGTATTTT.